Below are 32 T cell receptor beta chains sequenced from a single sample in a study of CD8 T cells in ankylosing spondylitis. These TCRs are of unknown antigen specificity. Whole-study findings and limits: For ankylosing spondylitis blood, a TCR beta motif of 7 to 9 highly homologous variants appeared characteristic.

From the 5' RACE reads, TCRdb called clonotypes with MiXCR, one entry per CDR3 protein. The table lists roughly 700,000 distinct CDR3 sequences, roughly 20% of them singletons. The specimen was blood, either unsorted or a sorted T cell fraction (not recorded which). The receptors here all came from a male donor with ankylosing spondylitis.

The genes are TRBV28 and TRBJ1-5; D is undetermined. Between the trimmed V and J ends, which lost 2 bases and 4 bases, there was a span of 12 bases. CDR3 length: 15 residues. The V gene's germline CDR1 is MDHEN and CDR2 SYDVKM. The CDR3 DNA is TGTGCCAGCAGTTTAAGATCTCCAGATAATCAGCCCCAGCATTTT. Translated: CASSLRSPDNQPQHF.

This clonotype was observed a few times. The chain couples TRBV29-1 to TRBJ1-1, with 7 bases that match TRBD1. Germline trimming cut 8 bases from V and 4 bases from J; bases unmatched to any gene: 16. The CDR3 loop spans 15 amino acids. The germline V gene has CDR1 SQVTM and CDR2 ANQGSEA. The CDR3 DNA reads as TGCAGCCCTGGCGGGTATATATCAGGGGGCACTGAAGCTTTCTTT. Protein product: CSPGGYISGGTEAFF.

The chain joins TRBV5-1 to TRBJ1-1; a possible D gene is TRBD1 (6 bases). V lost 3 bases and J 1 base, leaving 10 bases between the germline ends. CDR3 length: 14 amino acids. CDR1 SGHRS and CDR2 YFSETQ come from the germline V gene. CDR3 nucleotides: TGCGCCAGCAGCTCAGGGGTTTCGAACACTGAAGCTTTCTTT. Its translation is CASSSGVSNTEAFF.

This clonotype was detected only a few times. The gene calls are TRBV18 and TRBJ2-7; 15 bases are shared with TRBD2. Germline V gives CDR1 KGHSH, CDR2 LQKENI. The CDR3 has 17 amino acids. The V segment lost 5 bases and the J segment 0 bases; nucleotides outside the gene matches: 5. CDR3 DNA sequence: TGTGCCAGCTCATCTCGGACTAGCGGGAGGGACTCCTACGAGCAGTACTTC. It yields the protein CASSSRTSGRDSYEQYF.

This clonotype was counted a few times. The V gene is TRBV24-1, the J gene TRBJ2-5, with a weak D call TRBD1 (6 bases). Trimming shortened V by 3 bases and J by 5 bases, and 15 bases separated the two germline ends. This CDR3 spans 15 amino acids. Germline CDR1 reads KGHDR; CDR2 reads SFDVKD. The CDR3 nucleotides read TGTGCCACCAGTGATCGGACAGACCACCCCGAGACCCAGTACTTC. As protein: CATSDRTDHPETQYF.

Comment on this clonotype: The conserved final phenylalanine or tryptophan is absent from the CDR3, which likely points to a read error. The chain carries TRBV4-2 and TRBJ2-1; D call uncertain. V was shortened by 3 bases and J by 2 bases, with 14 bases between the two germline ends. Germline loops: CDR1 LGHNA, CDR2 YNFKEQ. This CDR3 is 16 amino acids long. CDR3 sequence (DNA): TGTGCCAGCAGCCACGCCCCCGGGTTGACCTACAATGAGCAGTTCCTC. It translates to CASSHAPGLTYNEQFL.

This chain uses TRBV5-6 with TRBJ2-5; TRBD2 agrees at 13 bases. This CDR3 is 18 amino acids long. Germline values: CDR1 SGHDT, CDR2 YYEEEE. The V gene end was trimmed by 4 bases and the J gene end by 0 bases; junction bases not matched to a gene: 9. CDR3 in amino acids: CASSTWTSGSPYQETQYF. CDR3 bases: TGTGCCAGCAGCACCTGGACTAGCGGGAGCCCGTACCAAGAGACCCAGTACTTC.

The chain joins TRBV6-5 to TRBJ2-3; D gene ambiguous. Germline V gives CDR1 MNHEY, CDR2 SVGAGI. The V gene lost 2 bases and the J gene lost 2 bases, with 8 bases spanning the gap. The CDR3 covers 14 residues. This CDR3 reads CASSYVGPTDTQYF. Here the CDR3 DNA reads TGTGCCAGCAGTTACGTGGGCCCCACAGATACGCAGTATTTT.

This clonotype came up a few times. The V and J genes are TRBV4-1 and TRBJ2-3; 9 bases are a match to TRBD2. From germline, CDR1 is MGHRA and CDR2 YSYEKL. The CDR3 spans 15 residues. V shed 6 bases, J shed 9 bases, and the junction held 13 bases outside the gene matches. CDR3 bases: TGCGCCAGCAGACAGGGGTCTTCGCTAGCGGGGACGCAGTATTTT. It specifies CASRQGSSLAGTQYF.

The chain couples TRBV7-8 to TRBJ1-6; D is ambiguous. The length of the CDR3 is 13 residues. From germline, CDR1 is SGHVS and CDR2 FQNEAQ. The germline V and J ends were trimmed by 5 bases and 12 bases, with 14 bases remaining between them. The CDR3 protein is CASSPREGRPLHF. The CDR3 nucleotides are TGTGCCAGCAGCCCGAGAGAAGGCAGACCCCTCCACTTT.

This clonotype was counted between two and nine times. This sequence joins TRBV5-1 and TRBJ2-7; 7 nucleotides match TRBD1. The CDR3 contains 14 residues. Trimming cost V 4 bases and J 2 bases; bases outside gene matches: 6. Germline V gene data show CDR1 as SGHRS and CDR2 as YFSETQ. CDR3 amino acids: CASSLGGQTYEQYF. As DNA, the CDR3 is TGCGCCAGCAGCCTAGGGGGACAGACCTACGAGCAGTACTTC.

This clonotype was observed a handful of times. The chain combines TRBV12-3 or TRBV12-4 with TRBJ1-5; possibly TRBD1 for D (5 bases). The germline V and J ends were trimmed by 6 bases and 6 bases, with 15 bases remaining between them. The CDR3 runs 14 residues. The CDR3 reads CASSPDSLVQPQHF. The CDR3 bases are TGTGCCAGCAGCCCAGACAGTTTAGTTCAGCCCCAGCATTTT.

This clonotype was observed a handful of times. The chain couples TRBV5-1 to TRBJ2-3; the D gene is possibly TRBD2 (6 bases). V shed 1 base and J shed 1 base, with 31 bases lying between them. Germline V gene lookup returns CDR1 SGHRS and CDR2 YFSETQ. The CDR3 sequence is 22 residues long. CDR3 in amino acids: CASSLIHRSPRGGTGGTDTQYF. CDR3 nucleotides: TGCGCCAGCAGCTTGATCCACAGGTCTCCCCGTGGGGGGACTGGGGGCACAGATACGCAGTATTTT. Variable domain in full (rest from reference TRBV5-1 and TRBJ2-3): KAGVTQTPRYLIKTRGQQVTLSCSPISGHRSVSWYQQTPGQGLQFLFEYFSETQRNKGNFPGRFSGRQFSNSRSEMNVSTLELGDSALYLCASSLIHRSPRGGTGGTDTQYFGPGTRLTVL.

This rearrangement joins TRBV20-1 to TRBJ2-3, with TRBD1 matching over 7 bases. The ends lost 6 bases at V and 2 bases at J; junction bases unmatched: 5. CDR1 is DFQATT and CDR2 is SNEGSKA in the germline V gene (reference sequence). The CDR3 contains 13 residues. The CDR3 nucleotides are TGCAGTGCCAAGGGACAGTTCACAGATACGCAGTATTTT. This sequence encodes CSAKGQFTDTQYF.

This chain links TRBV7-2 with TRBJ2-7; D might be TRBD2 (6 bases). The CDR3 is 15 amino acids. Trimming left V 2 bases short and J 0 bases short, with 11 bases between. Germline CDR1 SGHTA, CDR2 FQGNSA. Written as DNA, the CDR3 is TGTGCCAGCAGCTTAATGGGGGAGGTCTCCTACGAGCAGTACTTC. This encodes CASSLMGEVSYEQYF.

This clonotype was observed a handful of times. V and J are TRBV15 and TRBJ1-2; maybe TRBD1 (6 bases). In germline, CDR1 is LNHNV, CDR2 YYDKDF (reference sequence). V lost 2 bases to trimming and J lost 8 bases, with 15 bases between them. The CDR3 has 14 amino acids. DNA for the CDR3: TGTGCCACCAGCAGACCACACGACAGGAACGGCTACACCTTC. Encoded protein: CATSRPHDRNGYTF.

This clonotype was counted between two and nine times. The CDR3 nucleotides read TGTGCCAGCAGCCATGGATCTGGCTACACCTTC. Encoded protein: CASSHGSGYTF. The chain uses TRBV3-1 and TRBJ1-2; D unclear. V lost 3 bases and J 7 bases, leaving 6 bases between the germline ends. This CDR3 has 11 amino acids. From germline, CDR1 is LGHDT and CDR2 YNNKEL (reference sequence). The full variable domain, rest sourced from reference TRBV3-1 and TRBJ1-2, is DTAVSQTPKYLVTQMGNDKSIKCEQNLGHDTMYWYKQDSKKFLKIMFSYNNKELIINETVPNRFSPKSPDKAHLNLHINSLELGDSAVYFCASSHGSGYTFGSGTRLTVV.

The V gene is TRBV2, the J gene TRBJ1-2, with D possibly being TRBD1 (5 bases). Germline CDR1 and CDR2: SNHLY and FYNNEI. The CDR3 totals 12 residues. V lost 4 bases to trimming and J lost 8 bases, with 11 bases between them. The CDR3 coding sequence is TGTGCCAGCAGTGTGGGGGTAGGGGGCTACACCTTC. Amino acids: CASSVGVGGYTF. Using reference TRBV2 and TRBJ1-2 for the parts outside the CDR3, the full variable domain is EPEVTQTPSHQVTQMGQEVILRCVPISNHLYFYWYRQILGQKVEFLVSFYNNEISEKSEIFDDQFSVERPDGSNFTLKIRSTKLEDSAMYFCASSVGVGGYTFGSGTRLTVV.

Only a few counts were recorded for this clonotype. The V call is TRBV20-1, the J call TRBJ2-3, with 10 bases fitting TRBD2. CDR3 size: 16 residues. Trimming cost V 0 bases and J 2 bases; bases outside gene matches: 5. CDR1 is DFQATT, CDR2 SNEGSKA, per germline (reference sequence). CDR3 residues: CSARDTLAGITDTQYF. The CDR3 coding sequence is TGCAGTGCTAGAGATACACTAGCGGGGATCACAGATACGCAGTATTTT.

This chain uses TRBV28 with TRBJ2-1; 10 nucleotides agree with TRBD2. From germline, CDR1 is MDHEN and CDR2 SYDVKM. The CDR3 sequence is 15 residues long. J gave up 3 bases and V 6 bases, and 5 bases lay outside the gene matches. The CDR3 sequence: CASSQGLAIYNEQFF. In nucleotides, the CDR3 is TGTGCCAGCAGCCAGGGACTAGCGATCTACAATGAGCAGTTCTTC.

V usage is TRBV2 and J usage is TRBJ1-2; D unresolved. CDR1 and CDR2 from the germline V gene are SNHLY and FYNNEI. V gave up 3 bases and J gave up 8 bases, with 4 bases separating them. This CDR3 region has 10 residues. CDR3 sequence reads: CASSDSGYTF. CDR3 DNA: TGTGCCAGCAGTGACTCCGGCTACACCTTC.

The rearrangement links TRBV29-1 to TRBJ2-1, with TRBD1 matching 8 bases. Germline values: CDR1 SQVTM, CDR2 ANQGSEA. After removal of 4 bases from V and 2 bases from J, the junction contained 7 bases not matched to a gene. The CDR3 is made up of 15 amino acids. CDR3 amino acids: CSVGPQGATYNEQFF. Here the CDR3 DNA reads TGCAGCGTTGGCCCCCAGGGGGCTACCTACAATGAGCAGTTCTTC.

The chain combines TRBV9 with TRBJ1-1, with D uncertain. The CDR3 is 15 amino acids. V lost 0 bases and J lost 1, with 10 bases in between. Germline-derived CDR1 and CDR2 are SGDLS and YYNGEE. This chain's CDR3 is CASSVEASGNTEAFF. CDR3 sequence (DNA): TGTGCCAGCAGCGTAGAGGCCTCGGGGAACACTGAAGCTTTCTTT.

This sequence joins TRBV7-9 and TRBJ2-5, with D unclear. This CDR3 has 16 amino acids. V lost 4 bases and J lost 1, with 16 bases in between. Germline CDR1 SEHNR, CDR2 FQNEAQ (reference sequence). CDR3 region: CASSSTLTELQETQYF. The CDR3, as DNA: TGTGCCAGCAGCTCGACCCTTACAGAGCTCCAAGAGACCCAGTACTTC.

This clonotype was seen more than once but under ten times. The genes are TRBV6-1 and TRBJ2-5, with D possibly being TRBD1 (5 bases). CDR1 and CDR2 from the germline V gene are MNHNS and SASEGT. The CDR3 runs to 14 residues. Trimming removed 2 bases at V and 5 bases at J, with 12 bases between. The CDR3, as DNA: TGTGCCAGCAGTGAACTAGGGGTTTCGGAGACCCAGTACTTC. It translates to CASSELGVSETQYF.

This clonotype has a handful of counts. V is TRBV4-2 and J is TRBJ2-7, with D tentatively TRBD1 (5 bases). CDR3 size: 15 residues. The V gene's germline CDR1 is LGHNA and CDR2 YNFKEQ. The V gene lost 0 bases and the J gene lost 4 bases, with 13 bases spanning the gap. This CDR3 reads CASSQDPDRAYEQYF. The CDR3 nucleotides are TGTGCCAGCAGCCAAGATCCCGACAGAGCTTACGAGCAGTACTTC.

The genes are TRBV6-2 or TRBV6-3 and TRBJ2-1; maybe TRBD1 (5 bases). CDR3 length equals 17 residues. V was cut by 7 bases and J by 1 base, with 20 bases left in between. CDR1 and CDR2 from the germline V gene are MNHEY and SVGEGT. CDR3 DNA: TGTGCCAGCACTAAGGTAACCTTAGGGGCGTCCTACAATGAGCAGTTCTTC. Protein sequence: CASTKVTLGASYNEQFF.

The count of this clonotype is one. The chain recombines TRBV4-1 with TRBJ1-4, with TRBD1 identical over 8 bases. V lost 0 bases, J lost 8 bases, and 5 bases stayed unmatched. This CDR3 is 15 amino acids long. CDR1 and CDR2 (germline): MGHRA, YSYEKL. CDR3 DNA sequence: TGCGCCAGCAGCCAAGAACTACAGGGGGGGGAAAAACTGTTTTTT. It encodes CASSQELQGGEKLFF.

The rearrangement joins TRBV5-1 to TRBJ2-2; 7 bases match TRBD1. Germline V gene data show CDR1 as SGHRS and CDR2 as YFSETQ. The length of the CDR3 is 15 residues. With 2 bases clipped from V and 3 bases from J, the junction kept 4 bases outside the gene matches. The CDR3 DNA reads as TGCGCCAGCAGCTTCAGGGGGTCGGACACCGGGGAGCTGTTTTTT. Protein product: CASSFRGSDTGELFF.

At least ten counts were recorded for this clonotype. The CDR3 DNA reads as TGTGCCAGCAGTTTAGCTGCCTCCTACGAGCAGTACTTC. Its translation: CASSLAASYEQYF. The chain links TRBV12-3 or TRBV12-4 to TRBJ2-7; D unresolved. V was shortened by 0 bases and J by 0 bases, with 3 bases between the two germline ends. CDR3 length: 13 amino acids.

There are many counts of this clonotype. The chain uses TRBV12-3 or TRBV12-4 and TRBJ2-3; no reliable D call. The CDR3 sequence is 12 residues long. Trimming took off 3 bases at V and 7 bases at J, with 8 bases between the two ends. CDR3 sequence (DNA): TGTGCCAGCAGTTTCGAGTTTCATACGCAGTATTTT. Its protein is CASSFEFHTQYF.

The V and J genes are TRBV9 and TRBJ2-2; D is unresolved. This CDR3 spans 15 amino acids. Trimming shortened V by 0 bases and J by 5 bases, and 11 bases separated the two germline ends. Germline V gene sequence: CDR1 SGDLS, CDR2 YYNGEE. Written as DNA, the CDR3 is TGTGCCAGCAGCGTAGCTCTGTCGGAAACCGGGGAGCTGTTTTTT. Its protein is CASSVALSETGELFF. Filled out from reference TRBV9 and TRBJ2-2, the complete variable domain reads DSGVTQTPKHLITATGQRVTLRCSPRSGDLSVYWYQQSLDQGLQFLIQYYNGEERAKGNILERFSAQQFPDLHSELNLSSLELGDSALYFCASSVALSETGELFFGEGSRLTVL.